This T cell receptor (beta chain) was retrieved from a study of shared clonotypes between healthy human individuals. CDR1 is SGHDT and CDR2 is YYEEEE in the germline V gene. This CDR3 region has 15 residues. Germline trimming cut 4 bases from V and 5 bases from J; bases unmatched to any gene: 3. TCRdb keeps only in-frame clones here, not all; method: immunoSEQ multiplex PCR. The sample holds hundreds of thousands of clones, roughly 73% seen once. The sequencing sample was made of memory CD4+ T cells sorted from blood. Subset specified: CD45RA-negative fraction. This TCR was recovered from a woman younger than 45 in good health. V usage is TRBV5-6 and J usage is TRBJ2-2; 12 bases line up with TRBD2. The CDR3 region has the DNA TGTGCCAGCAGCCGACTAGCGGGAGTAACCGGGGAGCTGTTTTTT. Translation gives CASSRLAGVTGELFF.